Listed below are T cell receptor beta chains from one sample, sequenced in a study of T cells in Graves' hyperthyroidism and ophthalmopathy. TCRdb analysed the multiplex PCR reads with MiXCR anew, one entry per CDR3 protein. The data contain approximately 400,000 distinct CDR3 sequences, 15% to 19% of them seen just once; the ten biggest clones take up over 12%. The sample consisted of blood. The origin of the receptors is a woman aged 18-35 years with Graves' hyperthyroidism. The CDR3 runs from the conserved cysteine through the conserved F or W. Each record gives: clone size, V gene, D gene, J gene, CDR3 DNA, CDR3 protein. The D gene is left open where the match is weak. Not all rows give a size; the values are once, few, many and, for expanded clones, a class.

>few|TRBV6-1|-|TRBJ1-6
TGTGCCAGCAGTGAACACCGGCGGACACCCCTCCACTTT
CASSEHRRTPLHF
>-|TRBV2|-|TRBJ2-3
TGTGCCAGCAGTGGGGGGCGAGATACGCAGTATTTT
CASSGGRDTQYF
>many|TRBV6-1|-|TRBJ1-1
TGTGCCAGCAGTGGAGTAGGGTACACTGAAGCTTTCTTT
CASSGVGYTEAFF
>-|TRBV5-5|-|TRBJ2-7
TGTGCCAGCAGCTGGGTTTGGACGGGAGCCTACGAGCAGTACTTC
CASSWVWTGAYEQYF
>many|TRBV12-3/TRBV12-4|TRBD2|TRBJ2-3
TGTGCCAGCAGCGAAGGGACTAGCGTGGGGGATACGCAGTATTTT
CASSEGTSVGDTQYF
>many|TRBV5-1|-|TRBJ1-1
TGTGCCAGCAGCTTGGGGCACCCGAACACTGAAGCTTTCTTT
CASSLGHPNTEAFF
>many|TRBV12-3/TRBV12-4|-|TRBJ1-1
TGTGCCAGCAGTTTACGGACCGGGACATTGCACACTGAAGCTTTCTTT
CASSLRTGTLHTEAFF
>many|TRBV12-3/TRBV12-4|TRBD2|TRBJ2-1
TGTGCCAGCAGTCCCGAAGGACTAGCGGGCCACTACAATGAGCAGTTCTTC
CASSPEGLAGHYNEQFF
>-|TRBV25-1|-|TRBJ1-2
TGTGCCAGCAGTGACCCCACCGGCCTCAAGGTCGGCTACACCTTC
CASSDPTGLKVGYTF
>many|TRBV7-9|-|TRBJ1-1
TGTGCCAGCAGCTTAGAAGTCGAAAAGAACACTGAAGCTTTCTTT
CASSLEVEKNTEAFF
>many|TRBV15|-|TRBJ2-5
TGTGCCACCAGCGTCCCCAGGCGAGTAGGATGGACCGAGACCCAGTACTTC
CATSVPRRVGWTETQYF
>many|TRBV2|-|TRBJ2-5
TGTGCCAGCAGTGATGTCAGACAGACCCAGTACTTC
CASSDVRQTQYF
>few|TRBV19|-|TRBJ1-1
TGTGCCAGTAGTATAGTCGCGGGTTCGGACACTGAAGCTTTCTTT
CASSIVAGSDTEAFF
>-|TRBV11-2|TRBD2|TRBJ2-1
TGTGCCAGCAGCTTAGAGGCTAGCGGTAAGCAGTTCTTC
CASSLEASGKQFF
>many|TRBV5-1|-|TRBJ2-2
TGCGCCAGCAGCTTGGCCGGGTCGGACAACACCGGGGAGCTGTTTTTT
CASSLAGSDNTGELFF
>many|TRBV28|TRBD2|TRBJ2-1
TGTGCCAGCAGGACTAGCGGGACTGACGGCAATGAGCAGTTCTTC
CASRTSGTDGNEQFF
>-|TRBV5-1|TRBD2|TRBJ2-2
TGCGCCAGCAGCTATGGGCTAGCGGGAGTGGTGGACACCGGGGAGCTGTTTTTT
CASSYGLAGVVDTGELFF
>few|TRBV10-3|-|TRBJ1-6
TGTGCCATCAGGCCGACGGGGATTAATTCACCCCTCCACTTT
CAIRPTGINSPLHF
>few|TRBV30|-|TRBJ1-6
TGTGCCTGGAGTGTAAGAGAGAGCTCCTATAATTCACCCCTCCACTTT
CAWSVRESSYNSPLHF
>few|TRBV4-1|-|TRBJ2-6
TGCGCCAGCAGCCCCTGGCCCGCGGGCCCACACTTCGCCGGGGCCAACGTCCTGACTTTC
CASSPWPAGPHFAGANVLTF
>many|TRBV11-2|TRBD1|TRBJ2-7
TGTGCCAGCAGTTCATTGTCCGGGACAGAATACGAGCAGTACTTC
CASSSLSGTEYEQYF
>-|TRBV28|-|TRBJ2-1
TGTGCCAGCAGTTTATTGGACAAGCAGTTCTTC
CASSLLDKQFF
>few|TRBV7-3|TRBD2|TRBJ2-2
TGTGCCAACAGCTTCCTCCGTTTAGCGGGAGGTGACTCCTCCTTGGGCACCGGGGAGCTGTTTTTT
CANSFLRLAGGDSSLGTGELFF
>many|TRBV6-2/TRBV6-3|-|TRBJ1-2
TGTGCCAGCAGCTACACAGGCCACTATGGCTACACCTTC
CASSYTGHYGYTF
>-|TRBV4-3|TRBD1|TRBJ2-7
TGCGCCAGCAGCCAGGAAGGGACAGGGGCGATTTACGAGCAGTACTTC
CASSQEGTGAIYEQYF
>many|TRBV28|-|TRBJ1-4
TGTGCCAGCAGGAGCGGAGGGGGGCGGACTAATGAAAAACTGTTTTTT
CASRSGGGRTNEKLFF
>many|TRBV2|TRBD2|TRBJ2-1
TGTGCCAGCAGTAAGGGACTAGACAATGAGCAGTTCTTC
CASSKGLDNEQFF
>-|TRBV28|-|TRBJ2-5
TGTGCCAGCAGTTTATGGGACGGGACAAAGGACGAAGAGACCCAGTACTTC
CASSLWDGTKDEETQYF
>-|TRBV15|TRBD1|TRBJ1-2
TGTGCCGCCAGCAGAGATCGAGGGGGCCTCTACTTCGGCTACACCTTC
CAASRDRGGLYFGYTF
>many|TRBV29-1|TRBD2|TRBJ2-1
TGCAGCGTTGTTAGCGGGGGCTCATACAATGAGCAGTTCTTC
CSVVSGGSYNEQFF
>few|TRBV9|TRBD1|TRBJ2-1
TGTGCCAGCAGCGTAGAAGGGGGCGCAGGGTACAATGAGCAGTTCTTC
CASSVEGGAGYNEQFF
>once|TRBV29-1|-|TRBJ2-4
TGCGGCGTTGAAGATCTCCATATTGAGGGAAGCATTCAGTACTTC
CGVEDLHIEGSIQYF
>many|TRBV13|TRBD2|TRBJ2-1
TGTGCCAGCAGCCCGCGGACTAGTCTTCTCGATGAGCAGTTCTTC
CASSPRTSLLDEQFF
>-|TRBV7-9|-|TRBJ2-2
TGTGCCAGCAGCTTAGGGGTTTTCCGGAACTGGGATACGACGAACACCGGGGAGCTGTTTTTT
CASSLGVFRNWDTTNTGELFF
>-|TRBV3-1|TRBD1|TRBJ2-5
TGTGCCAGCAGGGAATGGGACAGGGTCGAAGAGACCCAGTACTTC
CASREWDRVEETQYF
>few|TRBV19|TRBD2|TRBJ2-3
TGTGCCAGTAGTAGAGAGGGACTAGCGGAAAGCTTCACAGATACGCAGTATTTT
CASSREGLAESFTDTQYF
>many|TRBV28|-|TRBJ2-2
TGTGCCAGCAGTGACTACACTGGGACCGGGGAGCTGTTTTTT
CASSDYTGTGELFF
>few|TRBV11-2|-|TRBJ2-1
TGTGCCAGCAGCGGACTGAGGGGGAGGGGAACTTACAATGAGCAGTTCTTC
CASSGLRGRGTYNEQFF
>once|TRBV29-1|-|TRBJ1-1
TGCAGCGGACAGAAGAACACTGAAGCTTTCTTT
CSGQKNTEAFF
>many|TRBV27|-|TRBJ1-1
TGTGCCAGCAGTTTAAGGGGCAAGAACACTGAAGCTTTCTTT
CASSLRGKNTEAFF
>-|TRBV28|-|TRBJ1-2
TGTGCCAGCACGATAGGGCTGGGAGGCTACACCTTC
CASTIGLGGYTF
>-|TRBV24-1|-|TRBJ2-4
TGTGCCACCAGTGACCCGGGAGGACAGAACATTCAGTACTTC
CATSDPGGQNIQYF
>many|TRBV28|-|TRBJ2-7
TGTGCCAGCAGTTTATCTCCCTTTAGTGTTAGCACCGAGCAGTACTTC
CASSLSPFSVSTEQYF
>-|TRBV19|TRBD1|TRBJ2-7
TGTGCCAGTAGTATCCAGGACAGGGGGCCTTACGAGCAGTACTTC
CASSIQDRGPYEQYF
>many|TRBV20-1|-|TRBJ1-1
TGCAGTGCTAGCAAAGGACTCGAGAACACTGAAGCTTTCTTT
CSASKGLENTEAFF
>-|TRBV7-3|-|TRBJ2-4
TGTGCCAGCAGCGAACTACCCCCCGGACACGCCAAAAACATTCAGTACTTC
CASSELPPGHAKNIQYF
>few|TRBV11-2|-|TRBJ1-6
TGTGCCAGCAGCCATTCAACGGAAAATAATTCACCCCTCCACTTT
CASSHSTENNSPLHF
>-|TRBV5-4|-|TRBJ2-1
TGTGCCAGCAGCTTGGATGAGTTGGAGCAGTTCTTC
CASSLDELEQFF
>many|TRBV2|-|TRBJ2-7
TGTGCCAGCAGTGAAACAGGGAAATACGAGCAGTACTTC
CASSETGKYEQYF
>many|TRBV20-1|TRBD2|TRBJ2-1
TGCAGTGCTAGTAGCTTTCGGACTAGCGGATCGTACAATGAGCAGTTCTTC
CSASSFRTSGSYNEQFF
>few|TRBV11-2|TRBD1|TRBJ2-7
TGTGCCAGCAGCGGCTACCCGGGACAGGGGGCCAACGAGCAGTACTTC
CASSGYPGQGANEQYF